The entry that follows covers one TCR beta chain sequence. The data were taken from a study of blood T cell repertoires in COVID-19. Study summary: COVID-19 samples collected from the United States, Italy and Spain covered acute and convalescent phases. T cells, B-cell-depleted T cells, or PBMCs supplied cDNA or gDNA.

Authors' analysis steps: Amplification from reference gene primers served as the basis for estimated nucleated cell counts. Some clones are missing from TCRdb's copy, which holds only in-frame ones; the method was immunoSEQ multiplex PCR. From that table come the V and J calls and clone size; the DNA was used to work out D and trimming. Here the sample spans tens of thousands of clones, roughly 84% being singletons. Trimming left V 3 bases short and J 8 bases short, with 14 bases between. Germline V gives CDR1 SGHAT, CDR2 FQNNGV. CDR3 size: 14 residues. Input material: peripheral blood. This chain joins TRBV11-2 and TRBJ2-4, with a possible D match to TRBD1 (6 bases). The source is a woman at least 80 years old with acute or convalescent COVID-19. The CDR3 spells CASSLLQGRDIQYF. CDR3 DNA: TGTGCCAGCAGCTTGCTACAGGGTAGGGACATTCAGTACTTC.